The 18 T cell receptor beta chains presented below share a single source sample, sequenced in a study of blood T cell repertoires in COVID-19. The repertoire was sequenced with immunoSEQ multiplex PCR; TCRdb's copy has only in-frame clones and lacks some. This sample has a few hundred thousand clones, with about 85% found just once. The sequencing input was peripheral blood. These receptors were taken from a young man with active or convalescent COVID-19.

The rearrangement uses TRBV7-2 and TRBJ1-2; no definite D call. V was cut by 5 bases and J by 6 bases, with 10 bases left in between. The CDR3 has 12 residues. Germline-derived CDR1 and CDR2 are SGHTA and FQGNSA. The CDR3 sequence: CASSRERDGYTF. The DNA for the CDR3 is TGTGCCAGCAGCCGCGAGAGGGATGGCTACACCTTC.

This clone was detected only a few times. This sequence joins TRBV20-1 and TRBJ1-2; D gene uncertain. Looked up from germline, CDR1 is DFQATT and CDR2 is SNEGSKA (reference sequence). The CDR3 consists of 15 residues. Between the trimmed V and J ends, which lost 3 bases and 3 bases, there was a span of 17 bases. The CDR3 sequence is CSASWYRTYDYGYTF. The CDR3 nucleotides are TGCAGTGCTAGTTGGTACAGAACTTATGACTATGGCTACACCTTC.

The chain recombines TRBV5-5 with TRBJ1-5; D is possibly TRBD1 (6 bases). The CDR3 is 16 amino acids. The V gene's germline CDR1 is SGHKS and CDR2 YYEKEE (reference sequence). V was clipped by 4 bases and J by 0 bases, with 14 bases between them. CDR3 bases: TGTGCCAGCAGCCCCACAGGGACTAATAGCAATCAGCCCCAGCATTTT. Its protein is CASSPTGTNSNQPQHF.

This clone was counted a few times. The genes are TRBV4-1 and TRBJ1-2; a possible D gene is TRBD1 (5 bases). V was trimmed by 1 base and J by 2 bases, leaving 8 bases between them. The CDR3 consists of 14 residues. Germline CDR1 MGHRA, CDR2 YSYEKL. DNA for the CDR3: TGCGCCAGCAGCCAAGCGTCAGGGAACTATGGCTACACCTTC. Translating gives CASSQASGNYGYTF.

This clone was found a few times. This chain connects TRBV6-5 to TRBJ2-2; D is possibly TRBD1 (5 bases). Per germline, CDR1 MNHEY and CDR2 SVGAGI. Trimming removed 2 bases at V and 6 bases at J, with 13 bases between. The CDR3 sequence is 15 residues long. CDR3 sequence (DNA): TGTGCCAGCAGTTACCGTCCAGGCAGGGCCGGGGAGCTGTTTTTT. This codes for CASSYRPGRAGELFF.

The V call is TRBV18, the J call TRBJ2-1, with D perhaps TRBD1 (8 bases). This CDR3 contains 15 residues. CDR1 is KGHSH, CDR2 LQKENI, per germline. Trimming stripped 2 bases from V and 8 bases from J, with 16 bases between. Written as DNA, the CDR3 is TGTGCCAGCTCACCATCTAGGACAGGGAGGGATGAGCAGTTCTTC. Its protein product is CASSPSRTGRDEQFF. Variable domain in full (rest from reference TRBV18 and TRBJ2-1): NAGVMQNPRHLVRRRGQEARLRCSPMKGHSHVYWYRQLPEEGLKFMVYLQKENIIDESGMPKERFSAEFPKEGPSILRIQQVVRGDSAAYFCASSPSRTGRDEQFFGPGTRLTVL.

This clone was seen a few times. V usage is TRBV5-8 and J usage is TRBJ1-2; 8 bases line up with TRBD1. The CDR3 totals 15 residues. V was pared by 0 bases and J by 7 bases, with 8 bases of the junction left unmatched. From germline, CDR1 is SGHTS and CDR2 YDEGEE. CDR3 coding DNA: TGTGCCAGCAGCTTGGGACAGGGGTGGATGGGTGGCTACACCTTC. This sequence encodes CASSLGQGWMGGYTF. Complete variable domain (other parts from reference TRBV5-8 and TRBJ1-2): EAGVTQSPTHLIKTRGQQATLRCSPISGHTSVYWYQQALGLGLQFLLWYDEGEERNRGNFPPRFSGRQFPNYSSELNVNALELEDSALYLCASSLGQGWMGGYTFGSGTRLTVV.

This chain links TRBV13 with TRBJ2-7, with 7 bases identical to TRBD2. This CDR3 is 15 amino acids long. Trimming cost V 4 bases and J 3 bases; bases outside gene matches: 9. Germline V lookup: CDR1 PRHDT, CDR2 FYEKMQ (reference sequence). The CDR3 reads CASSSGLDSVYEQYF. As DNA, the CDR3 is TGTGCCAGCAGCTCTGGACTAGATAGCGTCTACGAGCAGTACTTC.

The chain links TRBV7-3 to TRBJ2-3; 12 positions agree with TRBD2. J gave up 6 bases and V 5 bases, and 9 bases lay outside the gene matches. Germline V gene data show CDR1 as SGHTA and CDR2 as FQGTGA. The CDR3 sequence is 16 residues long. In DNA, the CDR3 is TGTGCCAGCAGCCAATGGGCTAGCGGGAGGGGGGATACGCAGTATTTT. It translates to CASSQWASGRGDTQYF.

This chain uses TRBV4-1 with TRBJ1-2; D might be TRBD1 (6 bases). The CDR3 runs to 14 residues. V was trimmed by 3 bases and J by 4 bases, leaving 12 bases between them. Germline V gene data show CDR1 as MGHRA and CDR2 as YSYEKL. The CDR3 bases are TGCGCCAGCAGCCAGTATCGGGGGGCCTATGGCTACACCTTC. Its protein product is CASSQYRGAYGYTF.

This chain links TRBV2 with TRBJ1-1; no reliable D call. Germline V gene lookup returns CDR1 SNHLY and CDR2 FYNNEI. CDR3 length equals 14 residues. The V end lost 6 bases, the J end lost 1 base, and 12 bases lay between the germline ends. Written as DNA, the CDR3 is TGTGCCAGCAGGGGTGGCACTACGAACACTGAAGCTTTCTTT. Translating it yields CASRGGTTNTEAFF.

The chain is built from TRBV7-9 and TRBJ1-1, with D possibly matching TRBD1 (5 bases). The CDR3 length is 16 residues. CDR1 is SEHNR, CDR2 FQNEAQ, per germline (reference sequence). Trimming cost V 5 bases and J 8 bases, with 24 bases left between them. The CDR3 sequence is CASSHEKRGYVGEAFF. In nucleotides, the CDR3 is TGTGCCAGCAGCCATGAAAAGCGGGGCTATGTGGGGGAAGCTTTCTTT. The full variable domain, its missing parts supplied by reference TRBV7-9 and TRBJ1-1, is DTGVSQNPRHKITKRGQNVTFRCDPISEHNRLYWYRQTLGQGPEFLTYFQNEAQLEKSRLLSDRFSAERPKGSFSTLEIQRTEQGDSAMYLCASSHEKRGYVGEAFFGQGTRLTVV.

The chain uses TRBV24-1 and TRBJ1-1, with D possibly TRBD1 on 5 matching bases. V dropped 9 bases and J dropped 2 bases, with 9 bases sitting between them. Germline CDR1 is KGHDR and CDR2 is SFDVKD. The CDR3 runs to 12 residues. The CDR3 nucleotides read TGTGCCACCGAAGACAGCAACACTGAAGCTTTCTTT. This gives the protein CATEDSNTEAFF.

The chain uses TRBV6-5 and TRBJ1-4; TRBD1 aligns across 8 bases. This CDR3 has 14 residues. V shed 1 base, J shed 10 bases, and the junction held 5 bases outside the gene matches. Germline assignment: CDR1 MNHEY and CDR2 SVGAGI. In DNA form, the CDR3 reads TGTGCCAGCAGTTACTTCGGACAGGGCGCAAAACTGTTTTTT. Translation gives CASSYFGQGAKLFF.

The chain couples TRBV20-1 to TRBJ1-1; D is uncertain. This CDR3 is 11 amino acids long. With 2 bases removed from V and 12 bases from J, the gap between germline ends came to 13 bases. CDR1 is DFQATT and CDR2 is SNEGSKA in the germline V gene (reference sequence). CDR3 residues: CSARLANSPFF. DNA of the CDR3: TGCAGTGCTAGACTGGCCAATAGCCCTTTCTTT.

V gene TRBV6-1 combines with J gene TRBJ1-1; TRBD1 might be the D (6 bases). Germline loops: CDR1 MNHNS, CDR2 SASEGT. The V gene lost 3 bases and the J gene lost 5 bases, with 10 bases spanning the gap. The CDR3 consists of 13 residues. For the CDR3, the DNA is TGTGCCAGCAGTGAGTACGGACAGACTGAAGCTTTCTTT. As protein: CASSEYGQTEAFF.

This rearrangement joins TRBV27 to TRBJ2-7; the match to TRBD2 covers 7 bases. CDR1 is MNHEY, CDR2 SMNVEV, per germline (reference sequence). The CDR3 runs to 14 residues. After removal of 6 bases from V and 3 bases from J, the junction contained 8 bases not matched to a gene. The CDR3 reads CASSPSGDFYEQYF. In DNA, the CDR3 is TGTGCCAGCAGCCCTAGCGGAGACTTCTACGAGCAGTACTTC.

In the case of this clone: The identical CDR3 is also encoded by other nucleotide sequences in the sample. This sequence joins TRBV7-9 and TRBJ2-7; 8 bases match TRBD2. The CDR3 contains 15 residues. Unmatched junction bases numbered 8, after V lost 5 bases and J lost 2 bases. The germline CDR1 and CDR2 sequences are SEHNR and FQNEAQ (reference sequence). The CDR3 here is CASSPRTSGTYEQYF. DNA of the CDR3: TGTGCCAGCAGCCCCCGAACTAGCGGAACCTACGAGCAGTACTTC.